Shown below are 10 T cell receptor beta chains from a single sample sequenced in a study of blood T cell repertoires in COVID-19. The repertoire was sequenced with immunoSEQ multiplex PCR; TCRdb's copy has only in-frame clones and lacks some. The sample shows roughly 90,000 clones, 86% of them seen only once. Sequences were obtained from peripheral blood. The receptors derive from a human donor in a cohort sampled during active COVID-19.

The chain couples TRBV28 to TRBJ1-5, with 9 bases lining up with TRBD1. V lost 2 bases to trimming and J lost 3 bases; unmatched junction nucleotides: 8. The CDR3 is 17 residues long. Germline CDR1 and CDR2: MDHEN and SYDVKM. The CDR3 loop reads CASSLSGTGRNNQPQHF. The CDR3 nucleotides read TGTGCCAGCAGTTTAAGCGGGACAGGGAGGAACAATCAGCCCCAGCATTTT.

The CDR3 loop is CASGSSGGAYNEQFF. Written as DNA, the CDR3 is TGTGCCAGCGGGAGTAGCGGGGGAGCCTACAATGAGCAGTTCTTC. The chain links TRBV6-5 to TRBJ2-1; 9 nucleotides agree with TRBD2. The trim removed 8 bases at V and 2 bases at J, leaving 7 bases unmatched. The CDR3 runs to 15 residues. CDR1 is MNHEY, CDR2 SVGAGI, per germline.

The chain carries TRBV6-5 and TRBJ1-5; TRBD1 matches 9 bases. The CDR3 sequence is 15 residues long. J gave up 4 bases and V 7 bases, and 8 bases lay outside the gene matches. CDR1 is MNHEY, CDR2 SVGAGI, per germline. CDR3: CASKPGTGRNQPQHF. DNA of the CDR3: TGTGCCAGCAAACCCGGGACAGGGAGGAATCAGCCCCAGCATTTT.

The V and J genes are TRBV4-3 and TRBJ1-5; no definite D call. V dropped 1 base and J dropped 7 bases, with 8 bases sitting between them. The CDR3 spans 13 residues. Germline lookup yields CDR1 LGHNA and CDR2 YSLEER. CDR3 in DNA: TGCGCCAGCAGCCAAGGGTTCGCGCAGCCCCAGCATTTT. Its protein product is CASSQGFAQPQHF.

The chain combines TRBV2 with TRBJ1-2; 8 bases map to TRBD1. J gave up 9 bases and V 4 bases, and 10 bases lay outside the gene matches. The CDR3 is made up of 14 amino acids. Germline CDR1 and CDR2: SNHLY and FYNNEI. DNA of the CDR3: TGTGCCAGCAGTGCGACAGGGGAATTCCTCAGCTACACCTTC. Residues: CASSATGEFLSYTF.

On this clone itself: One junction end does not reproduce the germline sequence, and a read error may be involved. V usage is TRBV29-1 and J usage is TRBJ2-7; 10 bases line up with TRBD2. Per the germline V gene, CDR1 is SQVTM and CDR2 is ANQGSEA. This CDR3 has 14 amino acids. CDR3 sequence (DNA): TGCAGCGTTGGATGGACTAGCGGATCCTCCGAGCAGTACTTC. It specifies CSVGWTSGSSEQYF.

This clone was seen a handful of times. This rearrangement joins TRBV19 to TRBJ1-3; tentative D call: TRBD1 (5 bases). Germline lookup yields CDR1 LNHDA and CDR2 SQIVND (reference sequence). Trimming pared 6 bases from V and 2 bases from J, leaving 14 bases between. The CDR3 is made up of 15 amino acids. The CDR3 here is CASSAAGDPGNTIYF. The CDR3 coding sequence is TGTGCCAGTAGCGCGGCGGGGGATCCTGGAAACACCATATATTTT. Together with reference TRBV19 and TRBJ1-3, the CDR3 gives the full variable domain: DGGITQSPKYLFRKEGQNVTLSCEQNLNHDAMYWYRQDPGQGLRLIYYSQIVNDFQKGDIAEGYSVSREKKESFPLTVTSAQKNPTAFYLCASSAAGDPGNTIYFGEGSWLTVV.

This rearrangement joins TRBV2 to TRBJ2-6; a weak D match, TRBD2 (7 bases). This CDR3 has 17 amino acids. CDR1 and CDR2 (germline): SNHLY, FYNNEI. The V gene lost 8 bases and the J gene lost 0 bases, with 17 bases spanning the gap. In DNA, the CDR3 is TGTGCCAGCTGTGGTGGGGGAGGGGGCTCTGGGGCCAACGTCCTGACTTTC. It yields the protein CASCGGGGGSGANVLTF.

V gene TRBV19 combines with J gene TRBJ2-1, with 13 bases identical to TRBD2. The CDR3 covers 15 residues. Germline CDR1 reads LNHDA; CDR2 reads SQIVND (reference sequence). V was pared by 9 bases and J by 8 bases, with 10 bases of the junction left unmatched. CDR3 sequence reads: CASRTSGSSAYEQFF. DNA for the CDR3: TGTGCCAGCCGGACTAGCGGGAGTTCTGCCTATGAGCAGTTCTTC.

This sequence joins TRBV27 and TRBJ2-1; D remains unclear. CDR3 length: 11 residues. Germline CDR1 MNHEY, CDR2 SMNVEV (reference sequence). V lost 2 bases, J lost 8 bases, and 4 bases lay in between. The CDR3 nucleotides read TGTGCCAGCAGTTTACGGGATGAGCAGTTCTTC. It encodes CASSLRDEQFF.